The 18 T cell receptor beta chains given below trace back to one sample, sequenced in a study of CD8+ T cells in alopecia areata. Sequencing relied on a cDNA template that was reverse transcribed from extracted RNA. Method: immunoSEQ multiplex PCR; TCRdb's copy keeps in-frame clones and lacks some. The sample shows roughly 150,000 clones, around half of them seen only once. The source was CD8+ T cells sorted from blood, collected at week 0. The receptors were gathered from a human donor with alopecia areata.

A single count supports this clone. This chain links TRBV7-6 with TRBJ1-2; 7 positions agree with TRBD1. This CDR3 has 16 amino acids. Germline CDR1 and CDR2: SGHVS and FNYEAQ. With V trimmed by 5 bases and J by 4 bases, 13 bases remained unmatched. CDR3 amino acids: CASSPSTGHFSYGYTF. DNA for the CDR3: TGTGCCAGCAGCCCCTCGACAGGGCACTTTAGCTATGGCTACACCTTC.

The genes are TRBV30 and TRBJ2-3; 10 bases align to TRBD2. The CDR3 is 14 amino acids. With 7 bases clipped from V and 5 bases from J, the junction kept 9 bases outside the gene matches. In germline, CDR1 is GTSNPN, CDR2 SVGIG (reference sequence). CDR3 protein: CASSGTSELDTQYF. DNA for the CDR3: TGTGCCTCATCCGGGACTAGCGAGCTAGATACGCAGTATTTT.

There are a few counts of this clone. The chain links TRBV29-1 to TRBJ1-2; D unclear. The CDR3 totals 13 residues. Germline V CDR1 and CDR2: SQVTM, ANQGSEA. The V and J ends lost 0 bases and 2 bases respectively, with 7 bases between them. For the CDR3, the DNA is TGCAGCGTTGAAGATCAACAGAACTATGGCTACACCTTC. Encoded protein: CSVEDQQNYGYTF.

The J gene is TRBJ2-7, the V gene TRBV7-3; 8 bases are a match to TRBD1. Germline loops: CDR1 SGHTA, CDR2 FQGTGA. V was pared by 5 bases and J by 2 bases, with 5 bases of the junction left unmatched. The CDR3 sequence is 14 residues long. The CDR3 here is CASSAGTGTYEQYF. Written as DNA, the CDR3 is TGTGCCAGCAGCGCCGGGACAGGAACCTACGAGCAGTACTTC.

The chain uses TRBV7-9 and TRBJ2-7; D might be TRBD1 (6 bases). Per germline, CDR1 SEHNR and CDR2 FQNEAQ (reference sequence). V gave up 4 bases and J gave up 0 bases, with 13 bases separating them. The CDR3 consists of 15 residues. In DNA form, the CDR3 reads TGTGCCAGCAGCTCTCTAGGGGGAAGCTCCTACGAGCAGTACTTC. As protein: CASSSLGGSSYEQYF.

This clone showed up just a few times. The chain uses TRBV29-1 and TRBJ2-7; 8 nucleotides match TRBD1. CDR3 length equals 14 residues. The ends lost 6 bases at V and 4 bases at J; junction bases unmatched: 11. Germline values: CDR1 SQVTM, CDR2 ANQGSEA. Here the CDR3 reads CSVIAEDREYEQYF. DNA for the CDR3: TGCAGCGTAATCGCCGAGGACAGGGAGTACGAGCAGTACTTC.

V is TRBV13 and J is TRBJ2-1; 9 bases are shared with TRBD2. The trim removed 6 bases at V and 5 bases at J, leaving 8 bases unmatched. CDR1 and CDR2 from the germline V gene are PRHDT and FYEKMQ (reference sequence). The CDR3 consists of 15 residues. Here the CDR3 DNA reads TGTGCCAGCAGTCCGCGGGGGGGCATGGACAATGAGCAGTTCTTC. Translating gives CASSPRGGMDNEQFF.

The chain has TRBV5-1 and TRBJ1-1; D is ambiguous. The CDR3 has 13 residues. Trimming cost V 5 bases and J 0 bases, with 8 bases left between them. Germline values: CDR1 SGHRS, CDR2 YFSETQ. Here the CDR3 reads CASRGGLNTEAFF. The DNA for the CDR3 is TGCGCCAGCAGAGGTGGGCTGAACACTGAAGCTTTCTTT.

The rearrangement joins TRBV13 to TRBJ2-1; TRBD1 matches 8 bases. V was pared by 6 bases and J by 1 base, with 14 bases of the junction left unmatched. CDR1 PRHDT and CDR2 FYEKMQ come from the germline V gene (reference sequence). The CDR3 runs 18 residues. CDR3 protein: CASSHRGGQGRSYNEQFF. In DNA, the CDR3 is TGTGCCAGCAGTCATCGGGGAGGACAGGGAAGGTCCTACAATGAGCAGTTCTTC.

The chain links TRBV30 to TRBJ2-7, with TRBD1 as a possible D gene (6 bases). Germline V gene lookup returns CDR1 GTSNPN and CDR2 SVGIG (reference sequence). The ends were cut back, 0 bases at V and 11 bases at J, with 11 bases in the middle. This CDR3 has 11 residues. CDR3 nucleotides: TGTGCCTGGAGTGTAGGCAGGGGAGAGTACTTC. Protein: CAWSVGRGEYF.

The CDR3 DNA reads as TGTGCCAGCAGTACAGGGGGCAATGAGCAGTTCTTC. It specifies CASSTGGNEQFF. V and J are TRBV6-1 and TRBJ2-1, with 8 bases lining up with TRBD1. This CDR3 is 12 amino acids long. CDR1 and CDR2 from the germline V gene are MNHNS and SASEGT. With V trimmed by 5 bases and J by 6 bases, 0 bases remained unmatched.

V is TRBV7-8 and J is TRBJ1-2; D call uncertain. Deletions cut 2 bases from V and 0 bases from J, with 7 bases between. Germline CDR1 is SGHVS and CDR2 is FQNEAQ. The CDR3 runs to 14 residues. The CDR3 protein is CASSLTRTNYGYTF. CDR3 nucleotide sequence: TGTGCCAGCAGCTTAACCAGAACTAACTATGGCTACACCTTC.

The rearrangement links TRBV27 to TRBJ1-6, with D maybe TRBD1 (5 bases). Trimming left V 6 bases short and J 9 bases short, with 12 bases between. CDR1 MNHEY and CDR2 SMNVEV come from the germline V gene (reference sequence). The CDR3 sequence is 13 residues long. CDR3: CASRHLGVSPLHF. The CDR3 DNA follows: TGTGCCAGCAGACACTTGGGGGTTTCACCCCTCCACTTT.

CDR3 DNA sequence: TGTGCCAGCAGCTTAGGAGCCCCGGGACAGGGGCTCTCTGGGGCCAACGTCCTGACTTTC. It codes for CASSLGAPGQGLSGANVLTF. The chain links TRBV7-6 to TRBJ2-6; TRBD1 matches 10 bases. This CDR3 comprises 20 residues. Germline assignment: CDR1 SGHVS and CDR2 FNYEAQ. Germline trimming cut 1 base from V and 0 bases from J; bases unmatched to any gene: 9.

The chain uses TRBV6-6 and TRBJ1-1; unclear D gene. Deletions cut 6 bases from V and 3 bases from J, with 11 bases between. This CDR3 spans 13 amino acids. CDR1 is MNHNY and CDR2 is SVGAGI in the germline V gene (reference sequence). In nucleotides, the CDR3 is TGTGCCAGCAGCTCGAATGGTCACACTGAAGCTTTCTTT. This codes for CASSSNGHTEAFF.

V and J are TRBV4-3 and TRBJ1-6; 8 bases are shared with TRBD1. In germline, CDR1 is LGHNA, CDR2 YSLEER. V was clipped by 3 bases and J by 10 bases; unmatched bases: 5. CDR3 length equals 14 residues. The chain's CDR3 is CASSQDRARSPLHF. CDR3 nucleotide sequence: TGCGCCAGCAGCCAGGACAGGGCACGATCACCCCTCCACTTT.

This clone was picked up one time. This chain links TRBV13 with TRBJ1-6, with D possibly matching TRBD1 (5 bases). V was pared by 0 bases and J by 9 bases, with 12 bases between. The CDR3 totals 15 residues. Germline CDR1 PRHDT, CDR2 FYEKMQ (reference sequence). The CDR3 protein is CASSLGGGSLSPLHF. The CDR3 nucleotides are TGTGCCAGCAGCTTAGGCGGGGGGAGCCTTTCACCCCTCCACTTT. Drawing the rest from reference TRBV13 and TRBJ1-6, the complete variable domain is AAGVIQSPRHLIKEKRETATLKCYPIPRHDTVYWYQQGPGQDPQFLISFYEKMQSDKGSIPDRFSAQQFSDYHSELNMSSLELGDSALYFCASSLGGGSLSPLHFGNGTRLTVT.

The gene calls are TRBV9 and TRBJ2-7; D not resolved. Germline loops: CDR1 SGDLS, CDR2 YYNGEE. Trimming pared 0 bases from V and 2 bases from J, leaving 9 bases between. The CDR3 spans 14 residues. CDR3 residues: CASSVGEGTYEQYF. CDR3 sequence (DNA): TGTGCCAGCAGCGTAGGGGAAGGGACCTACGAGCAGTACTTC.